The rows below give T cell receptor beta chains drawn from one sample of a study of blood T cell repertoires in COVID-19. TCRdb's table, derived via immunoSEQ multiplex PCR, lists solely in-frame clones and lacks some. The repertoire holds 50,000 to 80,000 clones, with 88% as singletons. Sequenced sample: peripheral blood. The receptors originated from a woman between 55 and 75 years old with COVID-19, enrolled during active disease. Both conserved end residues are part of each CDR3.

v_gene: TRBV7-2; j_gene: TRBJ2-1; CDR3aa: CASSSGQGNEQFF
v_gene: TRBV27; j_gene: TRBJ2-1; CDR3aa: CASSLGGTYNEQFF
v_gene: TRBV24-1; j_gene: TRBJ2-2; CDR3aa: CATSDLGQGRNTGELFF
v_gene: TRBV9; j_gene: TRBJ2-7; CDR3aa: CASSVEGSASEQYF
v_gene: TRBV3-1/TRBV3-2; j_gene: TRBJ1-5; CDR3aa: CASSQDHTGNQPQHF
v_gene: TRBV7-2; j_gene: TRBJ2-5; CDR3aa: CASSPMFREGETQYF
v_gene: TRBV27; j_gene: TRBJ2-7; CDR3aa: CASSLSWDRSYEQYF
v_gene: TRBV7-9; j_gene: TRBJ2-1; CDR3aa: CASSPLGLAGFYNEQFF
v_gene: TRBV19; j_gene: TRBJ1-5; CDR3aa: CASSADRGGQPQHF
v_gene: TRBV18; j_gene: TRBJ1-2; CDR3aa: CASSPQGYGYTF
v_gene: TRBV9; j_gene: TRBJ2-1; CDR3aa: CASSVGARGAVGYNEQFF
v_gene: TRBV9; j_gene: TRBJ2-1; CDR3aa: CASSGLAGATSDREQFF
v_gene: TRBV6-2/TRBV6-3; j_gene: TRBJ2-1; CDR3aa: CASSYPTGYNEQFF
v_gene: TRBV10-3; j_gene: TRBJ1-1; CDR3aa: CAIRETAEAFF
v_gene: TRBV3-1/TRBV3-2; j_gene: TRBJ1-2; CDR3aa: CASGPGTGDYGYTF
v_gene: TRBV19; j_gene: TRBJ2-7; CDR3aa: CAAGSYEQYF
v_gene: TRBV30; j_gene: TRBJ1-1; CDR3aa: CAWSVKGRDRVRKAFF
v_gene: TRBV5-1; j_gene: TRBJ1-5; CDR3aa: CASSLGENNQPQHF
v_gene: TRBV9; j_gene: TRBJ1-2; CDR3aa: CASSVNTQQGYGYTF
v_gene: TRBV2; j_gene: TRBJ2-1; CDR3aa: CASMETGINEQFF
v_gene: TRBV5-1; j_gene: TRBJ1-1; CDR3aa: CASSSTAMNTEAFF
v_gene: TRBV27; j_gene: TRBJ2-7; CDR3aa: CASSGSAHNDYEQYF
v_gene: TRBV27; j_gene: TRBJ2-3; CDR3aa: CASSYLGGHSADTQYF
v_gene: TRBV28; j_gene: TRBJ1-4; CDR3aa: CATGTGDEKLFF
v_gene: TRBV18; j_gene: TRBJ1-5; CDR3aa: CASSIGATGLDQPQHF
v_gene: TRBV18; j_gene: TRBJ1-4; CDR3aa: CASSPPGQANEKLFF
v_gene: TRBV5-4; j_gene: TRBJ2-7; CDR3aa: CASSLAGIAGITYEQYF
v_gene: TRBV5-4; j_gene: TRBJ2-1; CDR3aa: CASSASIGIRAEQFF
v_gene: TRBV3-1/TRBV3-2; j_gene: TRBJ1-2; CDR3aa: CASSQVFSLGGPGYGYTF
v_gene: TRBV25-1; j_gene: TRBJ2-7; CDR3aa: CASGHYEQYF
v_gene: TRBV11-3; j_gene: TRBJ2-2; CDR3aa: CASSLEGLAAGDAGELFF
v_gene: TRBV6-5; j_gene: TRBJ2-7; CDR3aa: CASSSRGLTYEQYF
v_gene: TRBV19; j_gene: TRBJ1-4; CDR3aa: CASSTMGPYGEKLFF
v_gene: TRBV6-2/TRBV6-3; j_gene: TRBJ1-2; CDR3aa: CASSPTTGGENYGYTF
v_gene: TRBV2; j_gene: TRBJ1-5; CDR3aa: CASSEREGNQPQHF
v_gene: TRBV11-3; j_gene: TRBJ2-1; CDR3aa: CASSSGTGGYNEQFF
v_gene: TRBV7-9; j_gene: TRBJ1-1; CDR3aa: CASSLAQNTEAFF
v_gene: TRBV10-2; j_gene: TRBJ2-7; CDR3aa: CASSSGTSGEEYF
v_gene: TRBV11-3; j_gene: TRBJ2-7; CDR3aa: CASSFPGQGTYEQYF
v_gene: TRBV7-8; j_gene: TRBJ2-2; CDR3aa: CASSPYTGELFF
v_gene: TRBV11-3; j_gene: TRBJ2-5; CDR3aa: CASSSRTSGEETQYF
v_gene: TRBV4-1; j_gene: TRBJ2-7; CDR3aa: CASNQQFLTGGEQYF
v_gene: TRBV5-4; j_gene: TRBJ2-2; CDR3aa: CASSLGLQNTGELFF
v_gene: TRBV19; j_gene: TRBJ2-6; CDR3aa: CASTDYPRGANVLTF
v_gene: TRBV7-2; j_gene: TRBJ2-7; CDR3aa: CASSLTGTSYEQYF
v_gene: TRBV12-3/TRBV12-4; j_gene: TRBJ2-4; CDR3aa: CASTSGGKNIQYF